These T cell receptor beta chains were read from a single sample in a study of Ad26.COV2.S vaccination and SARS-CoV-2 variants. Profiling relied on immunoSEQ multiplex PCR, and the TCRdb table lists in-frame clones only, not all of them. The table records 150,000 to 200,000 clones, approximately 88% of them present only once. The material was peripheral blood, obtained after recovery from COVID-19. These receptors all come from a human donor who had recovered from COVID-19. Both conserved end residues are part of each CDR3. A D gene is named only where the DNA matches it firmly. Size is omitted from some rows. Given values are once, few, many or a class for expanded clones.

>TRBV30|TRBJ1-2|NA|NA
CAWSVRGYGYTF
TGTGCCTGGAGTGTACGGGGCTATGGCTACACCTTC
>TRBV7-6|TRBJ2-2|NA|NA
CASTWGADTGELFF
TGTGCCAGCACCTGGGGCGCGGACACCGGGGAGCTGTTTTTT
>TRBV11-3|TRBJ2-3|NA|NA
CASSNKGSTDTQYF
TGTGCCAGCAGCAATAAAGGGAGCACAGATACGCAGTATTTT
>TRBV30|TRBJ1-4|NA|NA
CAWSGGGGATNEKLFF
TGTGCCTGGAGTGGGGGTGGGGGTGCAACTAATGAAAAACTGTTTTTT
>TRBV7-3|TRBJ2-1|once|TRBD1
CASSLGDRISGEQFF
TGTGCCAGCAGCTTAGGGGACAGAATCTCTGGTGAGCAGTTCTTC
>TRBV10-3|TRBJ2-1|NA|TRBD2
CAISRTSGRRDEQFF
TGTGCCATCAGTCGGACTAGCGGGAGGCGGGATGAGCAGTTCTTC
>TRBV10-3|TRBJ2-3|NA|NA
CAISESRGGGWTDTQYF
TGTGCCATCAGTGAGTCGAGGGGGGGAGGTTGGACAGATACGCAGTATTTT
>TRBV6-5|TRBJ1-1|NA|NA
CASSYGGELAFF
TGTGCCAGCAGTTACGGTGGGGAATTAGCTTTCTTT
>TRBV6-1|TRBJ2-1|NA|TRBD1
CASSEEGQVYNEQFF
TGTGCCAGCAGTGAAGAGGGACAGGTGTACAATGAGCAGTTCTTC
>TRBV5-1|TRBJ1-1|NA|NA
CASSLAIQGGTEAFF
TGCGCCAGCAGCTTGGCCATACAGGGCGGCACTGAAGCTTTCTTT
>TRBV28|TRBJ1-6|NA|NA
CATWTASYNSPLHF
TGTGCCACCTGGACCGCTTCGTATAATTCACCCCTCCACTTT
>TRBV15|TRBJ2-2|NA|TRBD2
CATGGANTGELFF
TGTGCCACCGGGGGGGCGAACACCGGGGAGCTGTTTTTT
>TRBV6-4|TRBJ2-5|NA|NA
CASSLTREETQYF
TGTGCCAGCAGCCTGACCCGGGAAGAGACCCAGTACTTC
>TRBV27|TRBJ1-2|once|NA
CASSLSRGKLNYGYTF
TGTGCCAGCAGTTTATCGAGGGGGAAACTTAACTATGGCTACACCTTC
>TRBV30|TRBJ2-3|NA|NA
CAWSADTTPYF
TGTGCCTGGAGCGCGGACACCACACCGTATTTT
>TRBV4-1|TRBJ1-4|NA|NA
CASSAVADEKLFF
TGCGCCAGCAGTGCAGTGGCGGATGAAAAACTGTTTTTT
>TRBV12-3/TRBV12-4|TRBJ1-2|NA|NA
CASSPGTAIPSF
TGTGCCAGCAGTCCGGGGACCGCGATACCATCCTTC
>TRBV7-2|TRBJ2-2|once|NA
CASSSRTQTGSGELFF
TGTGCCAGCAGCTCGCGGACCCAAACGGGGTCCGGGGAGCTGTTTTTT
>TRBV3-1/TRBV3-2|TRBJ2-7|NA|NA
CASSLGLRYEQYF
TGTGCCAGCAGCCTGGGGCTTAGGTACGAGCAGTACTTC
>TRBV19|TRBJ2-5|once|NA
CARIVGETQYF
TGTGCCAGAATTGTGGGGGAGACCCAGTACTTC
>TRBV12-3/TRBV12-4|TRBJ2-5|NA|NA
CASSSGFQETQYF
TGTGCCAGCAGCTCGGGGTTCCAAGAGACCCAGTACTTC
>TRBV3-1/TRBV3-2|TRBJ2-7|NA|TRBD1
CASSYRQGQVYEQYF
TGTGCCAGCAGTTACCGACAGGGGCAGGTTTACGAGCAGTACTTC
>TRBV10-1|TRBJ2-3|NA|TRBD2
CASSEGTSGRTDTQYF
TGCGCCAGCAGTGAGGGGACTAGCGGCCGCACAGATACGCAGTATTTT
>TRBV5-4|TRBJ1-1|NA|NA
CASSLVGTEAFF
TGTGCCAGCAGCCTTGTGGGGACTGAAGCTTTCTTT
>TRBV7-6|TRBJ2-7|NA|TRBD2
CASSPRLAGGNEQYF
TGTGCCAGCAGCCCACGGCTAGCGGGAGGCAACGAGCAGTACTTC
>TRBV18|TRBJ2-7|NA|TRBD2
CASSPGLAGGYEQYF
TGTGCCAGCTCACCAGGACTAGCGGGAGGGTACGAGCAGTACTTC
>TRBV5-4|TRBJ2-7|NA|TRBD2
CASSSGLAGAQTYEQYF
TGTGCCAGCAGCTCTGGACTAGCGGGGGCCCAGACCTACGAGCAGTACTTC
>TRBV7-2|TRBJ2-1|NA|TRBD2
CASSLTGTSGNNEQFF
TGTGCCAGCAGTCTTACCGGGACTAGCGGCAACAATGAGCAGTTCTTC
>TRBV30|TRBJ1-6|NA|NA
CAWEYGSSYNSPLHF
TGTGCCTGGGAGTATGGGAGCTCCTATAATTCACCCCTCCACTTT
>TRBV7-2|TRBJ1-5|NA|NA
CASSLLFAGGNQPQHF
TGTGCCAGCAGCTTATTGTTTGCCGGGGGGAATCAGCCCCAGCATTTT
>TRBV25-1|TRBJ2-7|NA|NA
CASSDVGNEQYF
TGTGCCAGCAGTGATGTTGGGAACGAGCAGTACTTC